This entry is about one TCR beta chain. TCRdb processed the 5' RACE reads anew with MiXCR; each CDR3 protein has one entry. The sample holds 120,000 or so distinct CDR3 sequences, approximately 3.2% seen once. Trimming left V 7 bases short and J 0 bases short, with 13 bases between. The CDR3 runs 14 residues. CDR1 and CDR2 from the germline V gene are DFQATT and SNEGSKA (reference sequence). The data are from a study of neurological immune-mediated disorders. This chain connects TRBV20-1 to TRBJ2-1; no clear D gene. The receptor was isolated from a woman aged 25 to 39 with multiple sclerosis. The source material was PBMCs. CDR3 coding DNA: TGCAGTGGGAAGGACGTAAGCTCCTACAATGAGCAGTTCTTC. The encoded protein is CSGKDVSSYNEQFF.